The sequence of this TCR beta chain was determined in a study of PD-L1 blockade in urothelial cancer. The CDR3 spans 12 residues. Germline V gene lookup returns CDR1 WSHSY and CDR2 SAAADI. V lost 8 bases to trimming and J lost 7 bases; unmatched junction nucleotides: 4. Generated by immunoSEQ multiplex PCR, the TCRdb table keeps only in-frame clones and is missing some. The sample consists of around 53,000 clones, under 90% of them appearing once. This chain links TRBV10-2 with TRBJ1-5; TRBD1 matches at 8 bases. The receptor was derived from a man aged 40-49 years with urothelial cancer. This specimen consisted of PBMCs, obtained around atezolizumab (anti-PD-L1) treatment. The CDR3 reads CASGQGAQPQHF. The DNA of the CDR3 is TGCGCCAGCGGACAGGGCGCCCAGCCCCAGCATTTT.